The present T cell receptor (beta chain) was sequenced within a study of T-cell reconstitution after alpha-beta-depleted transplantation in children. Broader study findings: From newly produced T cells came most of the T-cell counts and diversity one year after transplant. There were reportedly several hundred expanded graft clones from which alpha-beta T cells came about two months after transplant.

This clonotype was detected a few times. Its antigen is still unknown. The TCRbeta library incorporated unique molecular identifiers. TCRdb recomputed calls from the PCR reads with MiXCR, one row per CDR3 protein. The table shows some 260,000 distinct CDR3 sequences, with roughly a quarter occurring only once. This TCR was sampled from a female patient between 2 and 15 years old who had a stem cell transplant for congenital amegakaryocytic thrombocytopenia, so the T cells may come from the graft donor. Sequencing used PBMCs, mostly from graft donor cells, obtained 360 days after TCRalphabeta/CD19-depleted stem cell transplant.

The CDR3 bases are TGTGCCAGCAGCCACAGCTCAAACTTCTCCTACGAGCAGTACTTC. Its protein is CASSHSSNFSYEQYF. V usage is TRBV14 and J usage is TRBJ2-7; no clear D gene. The CDR3 has 15 residues. The germline CDR1 and CDR2 sequences are SGHDN and FVKESK. Deletions cut 3 bases from V and 0 bases from J, with 12 bases between.